A single sample gave rise to the 9 T cell receptor beta chains below, sequenced in a study of cytomegalovirus exposure and HLA in healthy donors. The data were produced by immunoSEQ multiplex PCR, yet TCRdb's version contains in-frame clones alone and is incomplete. Found here are about 360,000 clones, about nine tenths of them singletons; the top ten hold 0.83%. The sample comprised PBMCs. These receptors all come from a woman under 30 in good health and CMV-seronegative.

The chain couples TRBV4-1 to TRBJ2-7, with 11 bases identical to TRBD2. This CDR3 region has 17 residues. From germline, CDR1 is MGHRA and CDR2 YSYEKL. With V trimmed by 0 bases and J by 1 base, 5 bases remained unmatched. Written as DNA, the CDR3 is TGCGCCAGCAGCCAAGATGGATGGACTAGCGGGTCCTACGAGCAGTACTTC. Amino acid sequence: CASSQDGWTSGSYEQYF.

This chain connects TRBV13 to TRBJ1-1; 8 bases align to TRBD1. Germline V gene data show CDR1 as PRHDT and CDR2 as FYEKMQ (reference sequence). The V gene end was trimmed by 5 bases and the J gene end by 5 bases; junction bases not matched to a gene: 7. This CDR3 comprises 14 residues. Written as DNA, the CDR3 is TGTGCCAGCAGCGTTCGGGACAGGACGACTGAAGCTTTCTTT. Translating it yields CASSVRDRTTEAFF.

The V call is TRBV2, the J call TRBJ2-1; 10 nucleotides agree with TRBD2. This CDR3 has 16 residues. Trimming cost V 3 bases and J 3 bases; bases outside gene matches: 5. The germline V gene encodes CDR1 SNHLY and CDR2 FYNNEI. In DNA form, the CDR3 reads TGTGCCAGCAGTGAGTTGGCTAGCGGGGGCTACAATGAGCAGTTCTTC. Its translation: CASSELASGGYNEQFF.

This chain uses TRBV7-6 with TRBJ1-1; D ambiguous. V was cut by 7 bases and J by 5 bases, with 20 bases left in between. The CDR3 has 15 amino acids. Germline CDR1 is SGHVS and CDR2 is FNYEAQ. As DNA, the CDR3 is TGTGCCAGCACCCTTAGTAGGAATCCGGGAACTGAAGCTTTCTTT. Translation: CASTLSRNPGTEAFF.

This clone was counted a few times. The chain carries TRBV19 and TRBJ1-5; TRBD1 agrees at 8 bases. Germline loops: CDR1 LNHDA, CDR2 SQIVND (reference sequence). The CDR3 consists of 16 residues. The J segment lost 6 bases and the V segment lost 2 bases, leaving 9 bases of the junction unmatched. The CDR3 loop is CASSIIQGGLGQPQHF. In DNA form, the CDR3 reads TGTGCCAGTAGTATAATACAGGGGGGACTGGGTCAGCCCCAGCATTTT.

The rearrangement uses TRBV2 and TRBJ1-1; D might be TRBD1 (5 bases). Germline V lookup: CDR1 SNHLY, CDR2 FYNNEI. V was shortened by 6 bases and J by 0 bases, with 8 bases between the two germline ends. The CDR3 has 13 residues. The CDR3 reads CASRRQLNTEAFF. The CDR3 bases are TGTGCCAGCAGACGACAGCTGAACACTGAAGCTTTCTTT.

This chain links TRBV2 with TRBJ2-7; 14 positions match TRBD2. The junction had 10 bases not matched to a gene; V was cut back by 6 bases and J by 6 bases. The germline V gene encodes CDR1 SNHLY and CDR2 FYNNEI. The CDR3 extends over 16 amino acids. As DNA, the CDR3 is TGTGCCAGCAGGATCCAAACGGGACTAGCGGGAGTCGAGCAGTACTTC. Its translation is CASRIQTGLAGVEQYF.

The chain couples TRBV7-2 to TRBJ2-7; 9 bases agree with TRBD2. Germline V gives CDR1 SGHTA, CDR2 FQGNSA. CDR3 size: 15 residues. The ends lost 4 bases at V and 2 bases at J; junction bases unmatched: 6. This CDR3 reads CASSSRLAGTYEQYF. CDR3 nucleotides: TGTGCCAGCAGCTCCCGGCTAGCGGGAACCTACGAGCAGTACTTC. The full variable domain, with the rest looked up from reference TRBV7-2 and TRBJ2-7, is GAGVSQSPSNKVTEKGKDVELRCDPISGHTALYWYRQSLGQGLEFLIYFQGNSAPDKSGLPSDRFSAERTGGSVSTLTIQRTQQEDSAVYLCASSSRLAGTYEQYFGPGTRLTVT.

The chain has TRBV6-5 and TRBJ1-3, with 9 bases fitting TRBD1. The CDR3 length is 12 residues. CDR1 is MNHEY and CDR2 is SVGAGI in the germline V gene. The V and J ends lost 7 bases and 7 bases, in that order; junction bases with no gene match: 2. CDR3 amino acids: CASNRGQNTIYF. CDR3 bases: TGTGCCAGCAACAGGGGGCAGAACACCATATATTTT.